In its sample, the clone carrying this T cell receptor beta chain was seen a few times. The antigen remains undetermined. TCRdb analysed the 5' RACE reads with MiXCR anew, one entry per CDR3 protein. Among under 1 million distinct CDR3 sequences, around an eighth were seen once, and the ten largest hold about 1.5%. This sample is drawn from a study of identical twins. The study, taken as a whole, reports: Insertions ran lower in abundant cord blood beta clonotypes, though not in memory repertoires. Conclusions relied on cross-sectional statistical analysis, not following the same donors. There was more out-of-frame TCR alpha sharing in monozygotic twins than models estimated.

These records were also assigned to another study, of yellow fever vaccine responses in identical twins.

Sequenced material: PBMCs. This clonotype was sampled from a woman younger than 30 in good health.

CDR3 residues: CASSTTWGLNTEAFF. The CDR3, as DNA: TGTGCCAGTAGTACAACTTGGGGCCTGAACACTGAAGCTTTCTTT. V is TRBV19 and J is TRBJ1-1; a possible D gene is TRBD1 (5 bases). This CDR3 is 15 amino acids long. The germline V gene encodes CDR1 LNHDA and CDR2 SQIVND (reference sequence). The V and J ends lost 4 bases and 0 bases respectively, with 12 bases between them.